The rows below give T cell receptor beta chains drawn from one sample of a study of CD8+CD57+ T cells in acquired aplastic anemia. Via MiXCR, TCRdb re-called the reads, giving one row per CDR3 protein. Altogether some 180,000 distinct CDR3 sequences are present, 63% being singletons, with the ten largest covering about 39%. Source material: sorted CD4+, CD8+, or CD8+CD57+ T cells (not recorded which) from PBMCs. These receptors originate from a human donor with aplastic anemia. The CDR3 runs from the conserved cysteine through the conserved F or W. Fields, in order: clone size, J gene, V gene, D gene, CDR3 DNA, CDR3 protein. A D gene is named only where the DNA matches it firmly. A clone size is listed for some rows: how often the clone was seen (once, few, many), or a class if it is expanded.

size: .; J: TRBJ2-7; V: TRBV14; D: TRBD2; DNA: TGTGCCAGCAGGGGACTATCCGAGCAGTACTTC; CDR3: CASRGLSEQYF
size: .; J: TRBJ1-5; V: TRBV7-9; D: TRBD1; DNA: TGTGCCAGCAGCTCCGGGACAGGGGACGAGCAGCCCCAGCATTTT; CDR3: CASSSGTGDEQPQHF
size: .; J: TRBJ1-6; V: TRBV6-5; D: TRBD1; DNA: TGTGCCAGCAGTGAAGCGGGGGACAGGTTAATGCCCCTCCACTTT; CDR3: CASSEAGDRLMPLHF
size: few; J: TRBJ1-3; V: TRBV7-9; D: .; DNA: TGTGCCAGCAGCTTAGGCGTTGTACCGGGAAACACCATATATTTT; CDR3: CASSLGVVPGNTIYF
size: .; J: TRBJ2-7; V: TRBV12-3/TRBV12-4; D: TRBD1; DNA: TGTGCCAGCAGCCCCCAGGGACAGGGAAACGAGCAGTACTTC; CDR3: CASSPQGQGNEQYF
size: .; J: TRBJ2-7; V: TRBV15; D: TRBD1; DNA: TGTGCCACCAGCAGTTCCATCGGGACAGGAAACTACGAGCAGTACTTC; CDR3: CATSSSIGTGNYEQYF
size: .; J: TRBJ2-7; V: TRBV7-2; D: .; DNA: TGTGCCAGCAGCTTAGGTCTCAGCCTCTACGAGCAGTACTTC; CDR3: CASSLGLSLYEQYF
size: few; J: TRBJ2-2; V: TRBV10-3; D: .; DNA: TGTGCCATCAGTGAGTCGACTAGGACCGGGGAGCTGTTTTTT; CDR3: CAISESTRTGELFF
size: few; J: TRBJ2-7; V: TRBV7-9; D: .; DNA: .; CDR3: CASSFYICSARHQGGNHYEQYF
size: once; J: TRBJ1-5; V: TRBV20-1; D: .; DNA: TGCAGTGCGCTGGGACTAGCTCGCAATCAGCCCCAGCATTTT; CDR3: CSALGLARNQPQHF
size: .; J: TRBJ2-1; V: TRBV19; D: .; DNA: TGTGCCAGTAGTATCCTTCCAGCGGCCCAGGAGTACAATGAGCAGTTCTTC; CDR3: CASSILPAAQEYNEQFF
size: many; J: TRBJ2-7; V: TRBV12-3/TRBV12-4; D: .; DNA: TGTGCCAGCAAGTTTGTCGGGGACTACGAGCAGTACTTC; CDR3: CASKFVGDYEQYF
size: few; J: TRBJ2-3; V: TRBV27; D: .; DNA: TGTGCCAGCAGTTTGTCGGGGATTAGCACAGATACGCAGTATTTT; CDR3: CASSLSGISTDTQYF
size: .; J: TRBJ2-1; V: TRBV29-1; D: .; DNA: TGCAGCGGTATACAGGGCGATGAGCAGTTCTTC; CDR3: CSGIQGDEQFF
size: .; J: TRBJ1-5; V: TRBV5-1; D: .; DNA: TGCGCCAGCAGCTTGGCGGGAGGGGGAAGTCAGCCCCAGCATTTT; CDR3: CASSLAGGGSQPQHF
size: few; J: TRBJ1-6; V: TRBV20-1; D: .; DNA: TGCAGTGCTAGTTTCGAGGGGCATTCACCCCTCCACTTT; CDR3: CSASFEGHSPLHF
size: .; J: TRBJ2-5; V: TRBV24-1; D: .; DNA: TGTGCCACCAGTGATTCCGGGCCGATCTCCTACAAGCAGTACTTC; CDR3: CATSDSGPISYKQYF
size: .; J: TRBJ2-7; V: TRBV5-1; D: TRBD2; DNA: TGCGCCAGCAGCGGGCTTAGCGGGGGCACCTACGAGCAGTACTTC; CDR3: CASSGLSGGTYEQYF
size: few; J: TRBJ2-5; V: TRBV2; D: TRBD1; DNA: TGTGCCAGCTTACCCGACAGGGGAGAGACCCAGTACTTC; CDR3: CASLPDRGETQYF
size: once; J: TRBJ2-7; V: TRBV20-1; D: .; DNA: TGCAGTGCTAGATCTGGGGGAATTCTCTACGAGCAGTACTTC; CDR3: CSARSGGILYEQYF
size: once; J: TRBJ2-3; V: TRBV13; D: TRBD1; DNA: TGTGCCAGCAACGACAGGGGGGTCACAGATACGCAGTATTTT; CDR3: CASNDRGVTDTQYF
size: .; J: TRBJ2-3; V: TRBV7-9; D: TRBD1; DNA: TGTGCCAGCAGCTTACGACAGGGACGCACAGATACGCAGTATTTT; CDR3: CASSLRQGRTDTQYF
size: few; J: TRBJ2-1; V: TRBV2; D: TRBD2; DNA: TGTGCCAGCAGTGTGGGAGCGGGGGGCCAACAGTTCTTC; CDR3: CASSVGAGGQQFF
size: .; J: TRBJ1-6; V: TRBV7-9; D: .; DNA: TGTGCCAGCAGCTCCGCGACCCTGGGGTGGTCACCCCTCCACTTT; CDR3: CASSSATLGWSPLHF
size: .; J: TRBJ2-7; V: TRBV20-1; D: TRBD1; DNA: TGCAGTGCTAGAGATCGGGACAGGGGAGTCTACGAGCAGTACTTC; CDR3: CSARDRDRGVYEQYF
size: .; J: TRBJ1-6; V: TRBV25-1; D: TRBD1; DNA: TGTGCCAGCAGTGAGCGGGGGACAGGGGAAGATTCACCCCTCCACTTT; CDR3: CASSERGTGEDSPLHF
size: .; J: TRBJ1-2; V: TRBV6-1; D: .; DNA: TGTGCCATCAGTGAGGCCGGTCGGGGCGGCTCTAACTATGGCTACACCTTC; CDR3: CAISEAGRGGSNYGYTF
size: .; J: TRBJ2-7; V: TRBV7-3; D: TRBD1; DNA: TGTGCCAGCAGCCCACAGGGGGGCTCCGAGCAGTACTTC; CDR3: CASSPQGGSEQYF
size: once; J: TRBJ1-1; V: TRBV20-1; D: .; DNA: TGCAGTGCTAGAGGGCCGTTGAACACTGAAGCTTTCTTT; CDR3: CSARGPLNTEAFF
size: once; J: TRBJ2-3; V: TRBV6-1; D: TRBD1; DNA: TGTGCCAGCAGTCGGACAGGGGGGGGCACAGATACGCAGTATTTT; CDR3: CASSRTGGGTDTQYF
size: .; J: TRBJ2-7; V: TRBV20-1; D: .; DNA: TGCAGTGCTAGAGACGCAAGCGAGCAGTACTTC; CDR3: CSARDASEQYF
size: few; J: TRBJ2-1; V: TRBV2; D: .; DNA: TGTGCCAGCAGTTTATACTCCGGGAGCTCCTACAATGAGCAGTTCTTC; CDR3: CASSLYSGSSYNEQFF
size: many; J: TRBJ1-4; V: TRBV2; D: .; DNA: TGTGCCAGCAGTCCCCTTCCTACAACTAATGAAAAACTGTTTTTT; CDR3: CASSPLPTTNEKLFF
size: .; J: TRBJ2-7; V: TRBV2; D: TRBD1; DNA: TGTGCCAGCACCCCACAGGGGCGCTCCTACGAGCAGTACTTC; CDR3: CASTPQGRSYEQYF
size: many; J: TRBJ1-1; V: TRBV19; D: .; DNA: TGTGCCAGTAGTATAGAACCAGGGATCACTGAAGCTTTCTTT; CDR3: CASSIEPGITEAFF
size: many; J: TRBJ2-1; V: TRBV12-3/TRBV12-4; D: .; DNA: TGTGCCAGCAGTCTCTTAGGTTGGAGGGATGAGCAGTTCTTC; CDR3: CASSLLGWRDEQFF
size: .; J: TRBJ2-5; V: TRBV19; D: .; DNA: TGTGCCAGTGGCCAGGGGTTCGGAGAGACCCAGTACTTC; CDR3: CASGQGFGETQYF
size: .; J: TRBJ1-5; V: TRBV15; D: .; DNA: TGTGCCACCAGCAGAAGTCGGGACAGCAATCAGCCCCAGCATTTT; CDR3: CATSRSRDSNQPQHF
size: once; J: TRBJ1-5; V: TRBV20-1; D: .; DNA: TGCAGTGCTCTTGTCGGGGAGGGACGAAGCAATCAGCCCCAGCATTTT; CDR3: CSALVGEGRSNQPQHF
size: many; J: TRBJ2-1; V: TRBV2; D: .; DNA: TGTGCCAGCAGTGAGGAGGGGAGCTCCTACAATGAGCAGTTCTTC; CDR3: CASSEEGSSYNEQFF
size: few; J: TRBJ1-1; V: TRBV2; D: .; DNA: TGTGCCAGCACAGTGACGGGGAACACTGAAGCTTTCTTT; CDR3: CASTVTGNTEAFF
size: many; J: TRBJ1-1; V: TRBV14; D: TRBD1; DNA: TGTGCCAGCAGCAGGGAGGGGGCCTCTGAAGCTTTCTTT; CDR3: CASSREGASEAFF
size: .; J: TRBJ2-5; V: TRBV10-1; D: .; DNA: TGCGCCAATAGGATCCGTTCCCAAGAGACCCAGTACTTC; CDR3: CANRIRSQETQYF
size: .; J: TRBJ2-1; V: TRBV7-9; D: TRBD1; DNA: TGTGCCAGCAGCTTGGCCGGGACAGGGCAGTTCTTC; CDR3: CASSLAGTGQFF
size: .; J: TRBJ1-2; V: TRBV19; D: .; DNA: TGTGCCAGTAGTATTGAGTATGGCTACACCTTC; CDR3: CASSIEYGYTF
size: .; J: TRBJ2-1; V: TRBV11-1; D: .; DNA: TGTGCCAGCAGCTTCGAGGACTGGAGTAATGAGCAGTTCTTC; CDR3: CASSFEDWSNEQFF
size: .; J: TRBJ1-1; V: TRBV7-9; D: .; DNA: TGTGCCAGCAGCTTAGTGGTACTGGGAGCTTTCTTT; CDR3: CASSLVVLGAFF
size: many; J: TRBJ2-3; V: TRBV9; D: TRBD1; DNA: TGTGCCAGCAGCGGGATGACAGGGGTGACAGATACGCAGTATTTT; CDR3: CASSGMTGVTDTQYF
size: once; J: TRBJ1-3; V: TRBV15; D: .; DNA: TGTGCCACCAGCAGAGATGGAGGGGTAAACACCATATATTTT; CDR3: CATSRDGGVNTIYF
size: .; J: TRBJ2-5; V: TRBV7-8; D: TRBD2; DNA: TGTGCCAGCAGCCGATGGACTAGCGGGCAAGAGACCCAGTACTTC; CDR3: CASSRWTSGQETQYF
size: .; J: TRBJ2-2; V: TRBV19; D: .; DNA: TGTGCCAGTAGTCGGATTACAGGGGAGCTGTTTTTT; CDR3: CASSRITGELFF
size: many; J: TRBJ1-4; V: TRBV2; D: .; DNA: TGTGCCAGCAGTGAATCGGGCCTCGGCGAAAAACTGTTTTTT; CDR3: CASSESGLGEKLFF
size: many; J: TRBJ2-7; V: TRBV7-9; D: TRBD1; DNA: TGTGCCAGCAGCCCAAGAACCGGGACAGGGGCCTACGAGCAGTACTTC; CDR3: CASSPRTGTGAYEQYF
size: .; J: TRBJ2-7; V: TRBV7-9; D: .; DNA: TGTGCCAGCAGCCAATCAAGCGAGAGGCACGAGCAGTACTTC; CDR3: CASSQSSERHEQYF
size: .; J: TRBJ1-3; V: TRBV7-9; D: TRBD1; DNA: TGTGCCAGCAGCTCGACCACAGGGGGTGGAAACACCATATATTTT; CDR3: CASSSTTGGGNTIYF
size: .; J: TRBJ2-1; V: TRBV20-1; D: .; DNA: TGCAGTGCTAGGGCAAATGAGCAGTTCTTC; CDR3: CSARANEQFF